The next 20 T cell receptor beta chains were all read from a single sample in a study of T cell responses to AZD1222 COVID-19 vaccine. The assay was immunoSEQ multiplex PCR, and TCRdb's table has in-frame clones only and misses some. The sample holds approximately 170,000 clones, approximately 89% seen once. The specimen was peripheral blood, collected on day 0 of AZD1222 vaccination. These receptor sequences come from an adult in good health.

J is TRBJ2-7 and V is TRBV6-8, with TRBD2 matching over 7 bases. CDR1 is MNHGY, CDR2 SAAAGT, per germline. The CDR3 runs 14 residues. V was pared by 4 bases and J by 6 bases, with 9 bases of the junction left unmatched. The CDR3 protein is CASSWTSPFTEQYF. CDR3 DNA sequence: TGTGCCAGCAGTTGGACTAGTCCCTTTACCGAGCAGTACTTC.

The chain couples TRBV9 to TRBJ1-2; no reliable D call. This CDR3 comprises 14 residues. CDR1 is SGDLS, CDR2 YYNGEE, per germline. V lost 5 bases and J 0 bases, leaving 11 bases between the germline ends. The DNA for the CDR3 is TGTGCCAGCAGTCACGGGGTTCCTAACTATGGCTACACCTTC. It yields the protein CASSHGVPNYGYTF.

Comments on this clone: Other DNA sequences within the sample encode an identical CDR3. CDR3 nucleotides: TGTGCCAGCAGCTTAAGGCAGGGTAACGAAAAACTGTTTTTT. It yields the protein CASSLRQGNEKLFF. The rearrangement links TRBV11-3 to TRBJ1-4; D might be TRBD1 (5 bases). Trimming left V 2 bases short and J 8 bases short, with 12 bases between. Germline assignment: CDR1 SGHNT and CDR2 YENEEA. This CDR3 region has 14 residues.

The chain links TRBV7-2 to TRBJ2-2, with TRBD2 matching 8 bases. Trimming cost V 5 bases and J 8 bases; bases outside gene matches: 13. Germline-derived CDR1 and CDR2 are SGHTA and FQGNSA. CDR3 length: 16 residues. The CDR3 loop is CASSPTLAGVLGELFF. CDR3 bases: TGTGCCAGCAGCCCCACCCTAGCGGGTGTGCTTGGGGAGCTGTTTTTT.

The CDR3 reads CASSPVDQPQHF. CDR3 DNA: TGTGCCAGCAGCCCAGTTGATCAGCCCCAGCATTTT. The chain joins TRBV7-9 to TRBJ1-5; D gene unclear. Germline V gene sequence: CDR1 SEHNR, CDR2 FQNEAQ (reference sequence). The V and J ends lost 5 bases and 5 bases respectively, with 7 bases between them. The CDR3 consists of 12 residues.

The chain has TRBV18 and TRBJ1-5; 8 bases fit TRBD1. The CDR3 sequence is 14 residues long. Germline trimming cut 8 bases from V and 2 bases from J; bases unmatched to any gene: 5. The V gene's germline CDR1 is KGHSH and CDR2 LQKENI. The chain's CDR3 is CASPDRAGNQPQHF. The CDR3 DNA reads TGTGCCAGCCCGGACAGGGCAGGCAATCAGCCCCAGCATTTT. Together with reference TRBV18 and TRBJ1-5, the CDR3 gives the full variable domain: NAGVMQNPRHLVRRRGQEARLRCSPMKGHSHVYWYRQLPEEGLKFMVYLQKENIIDESGMPKERFSAEFPKEGPSILRIQQVVRGDSAAYFCASPDRAGNQPQHFGDGTRLSIL.

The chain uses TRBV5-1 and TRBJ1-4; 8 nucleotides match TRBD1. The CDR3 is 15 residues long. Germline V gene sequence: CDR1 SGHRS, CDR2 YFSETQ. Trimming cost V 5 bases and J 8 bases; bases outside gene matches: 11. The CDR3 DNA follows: TGCGCCAGCAGTCGACAGGGGTACGGAAGCGAAAAACTGTTTTTT. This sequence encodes CASSRQGYGSEKLFF.

CDR3 nucleotide sequence: TGTGCCAGCAGCTCAGGACAGGGGGCCACCGGGGAGCTGTTTTTT. Its translation: CASSSGQGATGELFF. The V and J genes are TRBV9 and TRBJ2-2, with 11 bases that match TRBD1. Germline V lookup: CDR1 SGDLS, CDR2 YYNGEE. With 4 bases clipped from V and 4 bases from J, the junction kept 3 bases outside the gene matches. This CDR3 spans 15 amino acids.

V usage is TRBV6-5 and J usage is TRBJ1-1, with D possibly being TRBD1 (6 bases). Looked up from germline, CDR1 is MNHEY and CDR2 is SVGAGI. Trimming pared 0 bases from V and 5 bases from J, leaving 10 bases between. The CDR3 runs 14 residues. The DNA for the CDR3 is TGTGCCAGCAGTTACTCGCAGGGGAGTACTGAAGCTTTCTTT. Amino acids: CASSYSQGSTEAFF.

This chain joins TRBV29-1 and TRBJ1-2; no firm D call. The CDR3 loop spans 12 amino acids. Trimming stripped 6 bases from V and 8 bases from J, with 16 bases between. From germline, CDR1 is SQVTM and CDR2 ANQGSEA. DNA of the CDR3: TGCAGCGTGGAGTGGGGTAAAGGCGGCTACACCTTC. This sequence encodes CSVEWGKGGYTF.

The CDR3 DNA follows: TGTGCCAGCAGTTTACAGGGAGTAAATGAGCAGTTCTTC. Translated: CASSLQGVNEQFF. The chain links TRBV14 to TRBJ2-1, with D tentatively TRBD1 (6 bases). Germline V gene sequence: CDR1 SGHDN, CDR2 FVKESK. The CDR3 runs to 13 residues. V was trimmed by 6 bases and J by 7 bases, leaving 13 bases between them.

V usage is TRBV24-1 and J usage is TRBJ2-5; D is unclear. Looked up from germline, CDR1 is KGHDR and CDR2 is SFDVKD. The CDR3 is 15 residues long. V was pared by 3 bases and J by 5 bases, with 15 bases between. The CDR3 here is CATSDPGISRETQYF. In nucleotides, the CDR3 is TGTGCCACCAGTGATCCTGGGATTTCTCGGGAGACCCAGTACTTC.

The CDR3 reads CASSKGRGGGRDEQFF. The CDR3 DNA reads TGTGCCAGCAGCAAAGGCCGGGGGGGTGGAAGAGATGAGCAGTTCTTC. V gene TRBV21-1 combines with J gene TRBJ2-1; the table's D call, TRBD2, has no DNA check behind it. TRBV21-1 is given as a pseudogene. CDR3 length: 16 residues.

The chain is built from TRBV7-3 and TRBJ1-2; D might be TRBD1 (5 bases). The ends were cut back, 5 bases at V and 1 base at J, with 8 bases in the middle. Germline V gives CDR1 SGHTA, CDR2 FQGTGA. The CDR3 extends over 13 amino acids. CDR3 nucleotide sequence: TGTGCCAGCAGCCCCGACAGTAACTATGGCTACACCTTC. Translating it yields CASSPDSNYGYTF.

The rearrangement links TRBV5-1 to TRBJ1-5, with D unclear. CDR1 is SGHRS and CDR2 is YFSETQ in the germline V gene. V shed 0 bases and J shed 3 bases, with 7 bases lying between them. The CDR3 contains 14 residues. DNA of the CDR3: TGCGCCAGCAGCTTGGGCGAAACCAATCAGCCCCAGCATTTT. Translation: CASSLGETNQPQHF.

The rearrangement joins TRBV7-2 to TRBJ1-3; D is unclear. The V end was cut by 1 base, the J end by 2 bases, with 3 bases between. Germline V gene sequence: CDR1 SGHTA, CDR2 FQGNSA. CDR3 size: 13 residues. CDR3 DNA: TGTGCCAGCAGCTTAGGGCCTGGAAACACCATATATTTT. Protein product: CASSLGPGNTIYF.

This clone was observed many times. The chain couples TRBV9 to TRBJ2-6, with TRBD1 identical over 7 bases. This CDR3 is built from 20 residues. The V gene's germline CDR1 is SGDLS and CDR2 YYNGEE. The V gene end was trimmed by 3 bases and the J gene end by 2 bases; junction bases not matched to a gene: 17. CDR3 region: CASSGERRRPGGTGANVLTF. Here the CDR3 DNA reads TGTGCCAGCAGCGGCGAACGGCGAAGACCAGGGGGAACTGGGGCCAACGTCCTGACTTTC.

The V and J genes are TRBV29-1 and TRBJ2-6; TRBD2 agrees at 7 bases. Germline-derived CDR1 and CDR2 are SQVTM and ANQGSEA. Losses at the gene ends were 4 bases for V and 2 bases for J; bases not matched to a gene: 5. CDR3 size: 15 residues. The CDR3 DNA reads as TGCAGCGTTGGAGGGAGGGGCACTGGGGCCAACGTCCTGACTTTC. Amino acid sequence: CSVGGRGTGANVLTF.

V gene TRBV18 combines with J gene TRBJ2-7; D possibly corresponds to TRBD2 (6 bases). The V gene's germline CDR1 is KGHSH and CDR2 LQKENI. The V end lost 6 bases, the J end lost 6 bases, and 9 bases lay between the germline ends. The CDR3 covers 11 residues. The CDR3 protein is CASSTEGEQYF. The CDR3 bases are TGTGCCAGCTCGACGGAGGGCGAGCAGTACTTC.

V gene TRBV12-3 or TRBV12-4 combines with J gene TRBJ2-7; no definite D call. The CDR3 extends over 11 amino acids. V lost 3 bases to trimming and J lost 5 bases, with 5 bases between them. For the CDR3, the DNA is TGTGCCAGCAGTTTGGTCCACGAGCAGTACTTC. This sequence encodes CASSLVHEQYF.